These 15 T cell receptor beta chains came from one sample sequenced in a study of cytomegalovirus exposure and HLA in healthy donors. The PCR used 60 Vbeta and 13 Jbeta primers. Sequencing used immunoSEQ multiplex PCR; TCRdb keeps in-frame clones, though not all of them. The data hold around 100,000 clones, with around three quarters observed a single time. The sample comprised PBMCs. The origin of the receptors is a man aged 50-60 years in good health and CMV-seropositive.

The V call is TRBV30, the J call TRBJ2-1, with 7 bases aligning to TRBD2. V shed 2 bases and J 0 bases; nucleotides not matched to a gene: 4. Germline V gene sequence: CDR1 GTSNPN, CDR2 SVGIG (reference sequence). This CDR3 is 15 amino acids long. This CDR3 is CAWSTKRDSYNEQFF. DNA for the CDR3: TGTGCCTGGAGTACCAAGCGGGACTCCTACAATGAGCAGTTCTTC.

This sequence joins TRBV7-6 and TRBJ2-3, with 11 positions matching TRBD2. CDR1 SGHVS and CDR2 FNYEAQ come from the germline V gene. V trimming: 2 bases; J trimming: 3 bases; junction bases outside the gene matches: 4. The CDR3 sequence is 16 residues long. Here the CDR3 DNA reads TGTGCCAGCAGCTTACTGGCTAGCGGGAGGACAGATACGCAGTATTTT. This sequence encodes CASSLLASGRTDTQYF.

This sequence joins TRBV7-9 and TRBJ2-1; possible D gene TRBD1, 6 bases. Germline loops: CDR1 SEHNR, CDR2 FQNEAQ (reference sequence). There are 17 residues in the CDR3. V lost 5 bases, J lost 2 bases, and 19 bases lay in between. The chain's CDR3 is CASSPLGASKTYNEQFF. The CDR3 DNA is TGTGCCAGCAGCCCCCTGGGGGCCAGTAAAACCTACAATGAGCAGTTCTTC.

This clone came up a few times. The V gene is TRBV27, the J gene TRBJ2-2, with TRBD2 identical over 10 bases. Unmatched junction bases numbered 6, after V lost 6 bases and J lost 5 bases. The CDR3 covers 15 residues. Germline V gene lookup returns CDR1 MNHEY and CDR2 SMNVEV (reference sequence). DNA for the CDR3: TGTGCCAGCAGCCCCAGCGGGAGGGGAACCGGGGAGCTGTTTTTT. Translation: CASSPSGRGTGELFF.

The V and J genes are TRBV2 and TRBJ2-2; a possible D gene is TRBD1 (5 bases). This CDR3 comprises 15 residues. CDR1 and CDR2 (germline): SNHLY, FYNNEI. Between the trimmed V and J ends, which lost 5 bases and 4 bases, there was a span of 14 bases. The CDR3: CASSPTAPGTGELFF. The CDR3 DNA is TGTGCCAGCAGTCCGACAGCTCCAGGCACCGGGGAGCTGTTTTTT.

The gene calls are TRBV28 and TRBJ2-1, with 9 bases matching TRBD1. Trimming took 4 bases from V and 4 from J; bases not matched to a gene: 8. Germline V gene sequence: CDR1 MDHEN, CDR2 SYDVKM. The CDR3 totals 16 residues. CDR3 sequence: CASSYSLGQGYNEQFF. The CDR3 DNA follows: TGTGCCAGCAGTTACTCACTGGGACAGGGATACAATGAGCAGTTCTTC.

This clone has a handful of counts. This chain links TRBV18 with TRBJ1-1, with TRBD1 as a possible D gene (6 bases). The V gene's germline CDR1 is KGHSH and CDR2 LQKENI. V lost 1 base and J 3 bases, leaving 12 bases between the germline ends. The CDR3 extends over 15 amino acids. CDR3 DNA: TGTGCCAGCTCACCACAGAACAGGGCCCACACTGAAGCTTTCTTT. The encoded protein is CASSPQNRAHTEAFF.

The DNA for the CDR3 is TGTGCCAGCATCCATAGCGGAGCGGGCTACGAGCAGTACTTC. Its protein is CASIHSGAGYEQYF. J is TRBJ2-7 and V is TRBV28; D possibly corresponds to TRBD2 (6 bases). Germline-derived CDR1 and CDR2 are MDHEN and SYDVKM. The CDR3 totals 14 residues. Trimming took off 7 bases at V and 3 bases at J, with 16 bases between the two ends.

The chain joins TRBV6-5 to TRBJ2-7, with D possibly matching TRBD2 (6 bases). CDR3 size: 13 residues. Germline loops: CDR1 MNHEY, CDR2 SVGAGI. V lost 6 bases and J lost 4, with 13 bases in between. CDR3 nucleotide sequence: TGTGCCAGCAGGCCGGGACTCTTATACGAGCAGTACTTC. This translates into CASRPGLLYEQYF.

This sequence joins TRBV7-7 and TRBJ2-3, with TRBD2 identical over 11 bases. The ends lost 4 bases at V and 2 bases at J; junction bases unmatched: 5. The germline CDR1 and CDR2 sequences are SSHAT and FNYEAQ (reference sequence). This CDR3 region has 16 residues. Here the CDR3 reads CASSSLAGGPTDTQYF. For the CDR3, the DNA is TGTGCCAGCAGCTCTTTAGCGGGAGGGCCCACAGATACGCAGTATTTT.

The chain employs TRBV20-1 and TRBJ1-5; D is undetermined. There are 11 residues in the CDR3. Germline V gene sequence: CDR1 DFQATT, CDR2 SNEGSKA (reference sequence). The germline V and J ends were trimmed by 2 bases and 7 bases, with 6 bases remaining between them. CDR3 protein: CSARSGQPQHF. For the CDR3, the DNA is TGCAGTGCTAGATCGGGGCAGCCCCAGCATTTT.

This chain joins TRBV5-4 and TRBJ1-1; the D is unclear. The CDR3 spans 15 residues. Germline CDR1 is SGHNT and CDR2 is YYREEE (reference sequence). Trimming removed 3 bases from V and 0 bases from J, with 12 bases in between. CDR3 DNA: TGTGCCAGCAGCTCCCTCGGGTTACTGAACACTGAAGCTTTCTTT. It codes for CASSSLGLLNTEAFF.

This chain uses TRBV7-9 with TRBJ1-1; D might be TRBD1 (5 bases). CDR3 size: 14 residues. The V gene lost 4 bases and the J gene lost 4 bases, with 13 bases spanning the gap. The germline gives CDR1 SEHNR, CDR2 FQNEAQ (reference sequence). Here the CDR3 DNA reads TGTGCCAGCAGCTCCAAGACAGAGGTCACTGAAGCTTTCTTT. It yields the protein CASSSKTEVTEAFF. Full variable domain (remainder filled in from reference TRBV7-9 and TRBJ1-1): DTGVSQNPRHKITKRGQNVTFRCDPISEHNRLYWYRQTLGQGPEFLTYFQNEAQLEKSRLLSDRFSAERPKGSFSTLEIQRTEQGDSAMYLCASSSKTEVTEAFFGQGTRLTVV.

The chain combines TRBV7-2 with TRBJ1-3, with D possibly being TRBD1 (6 bases). Per the germline V gene, CDR1 is SGHTA and CDR2 is FQGNSA. CDR3 size: 13 residues. V gave up 7 bases and J gave up 2 bases, with 9 bases separating them. The DNA of the CDR3 is TGTGCCAGCACGACAGGACCTGGAAACACCATATATTTT. Protein: CASTTGPGNTIYF.

A few counts support this clone. The rearrangement links TRBV15 to TRBJ2-3, with unresolved D. CDR1 is LNHNV, CDR2 YYDKDF, per germline (reference sequence). There are 13 residues in the CDR3. V lost 0 bases and J 2 bases, leaving 3 bases between the germline ends. CDR3 in DNA: TGTGCCACCAGCAGAGACTACACAGATACGCAGTATTTT. It yields the protein CATSRDYTDTQYF.